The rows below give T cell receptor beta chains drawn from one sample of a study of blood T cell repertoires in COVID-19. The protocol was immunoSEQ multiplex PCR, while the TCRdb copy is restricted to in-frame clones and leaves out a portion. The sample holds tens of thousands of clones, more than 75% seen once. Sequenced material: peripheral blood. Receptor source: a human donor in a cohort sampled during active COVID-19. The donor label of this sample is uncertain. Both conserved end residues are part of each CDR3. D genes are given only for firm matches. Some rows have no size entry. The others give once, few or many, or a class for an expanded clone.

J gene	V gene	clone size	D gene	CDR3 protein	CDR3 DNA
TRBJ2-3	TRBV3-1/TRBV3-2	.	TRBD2	CASRSSGDTQYF	TGTGCCAGCAGATCTAGCGGGGATACGCAGTATTTT
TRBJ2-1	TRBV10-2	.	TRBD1	CASSGTGIDEQFF	TGCGCCAGCTCCGGGACAGGGATCGATGAGCAGTTCTTC
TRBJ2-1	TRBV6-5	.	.	CASSFNRDNEQFF	TGTGCCAGCAGTTTTAACAGGGATAATGAGCAGTTCTTC
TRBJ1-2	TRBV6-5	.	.	CASSYSMGQGFYGYTF	TGTGCCAGCAGTTACTCGATGGGACAAGGGTTCTATGGCTACACCTTC
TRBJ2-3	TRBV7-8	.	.	CASSMGRDYTQYF	TGTGCCAGCAGCATGGGGCGGGACTATACGCAGTATTTT
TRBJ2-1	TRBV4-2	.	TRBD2	CASSHSTSGVYNEQFF	TGTGCCAGCAGCCACTCCACTAGCGGGGTATACAATGAGCAGTTCTTC
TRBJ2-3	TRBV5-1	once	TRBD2	CASSFALAGGHDTQYF	TGCGCCAGCAGCTTCGCCCTAGCGGGAGGGCATGATACGCAGTATTTT
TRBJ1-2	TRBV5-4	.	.	CASSLDGANYGYTF	TGTGCCAGCAGCTTGGACGGAGCTAACTATGGCTACACCTTC
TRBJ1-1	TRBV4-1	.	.	CASSQAIPRGMNTEAFF	TGCGCCAGCAGCCAAGCAATCCCCAGGGGAATGAACACTGAAGCTTTCTTT
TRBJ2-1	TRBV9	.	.	CASSVARSNEQFF	TGTGCCAGCAGCGTAGCCCGGTCCAATGAGCAGTTCTTC
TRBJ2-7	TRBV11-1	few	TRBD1	CASSPNRQGGEQYF	TGTGCCAGCAGCCCCAATAGACAGGGCGGCGAGCAGTACTTC
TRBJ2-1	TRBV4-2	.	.	CASSQARGSSNEQFF	TGTGCCAGCAGCCAAGCTCGGGGTAGCTCCAATGAGCAGTTCTTC
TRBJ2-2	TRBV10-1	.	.	CASSESSPANTGELFF	TGCGCCAGCAGTGAGTCGTCACCGGCGAACACCGGGGAGCTGTTTTTT
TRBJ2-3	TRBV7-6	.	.	CASSLVGGMGDTQYF	TGTGCCAGCAGCTTAGTGGGCGGGATGGGAGATACGCAGTATTTT
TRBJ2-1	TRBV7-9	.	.	CASSLAAGNEQFF	TGTGCCAGCAGCTTAGCTGCGGGAAATGAGCAGTTCTTC